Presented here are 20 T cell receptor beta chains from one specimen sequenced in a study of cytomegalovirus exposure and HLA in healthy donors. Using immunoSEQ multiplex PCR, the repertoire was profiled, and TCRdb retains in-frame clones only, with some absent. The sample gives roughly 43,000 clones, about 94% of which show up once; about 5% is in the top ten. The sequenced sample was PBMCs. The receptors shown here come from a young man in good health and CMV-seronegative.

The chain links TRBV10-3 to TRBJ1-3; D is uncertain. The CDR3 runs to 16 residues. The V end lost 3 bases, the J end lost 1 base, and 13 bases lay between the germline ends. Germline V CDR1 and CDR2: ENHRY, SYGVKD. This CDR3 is CAISDPRGQSGNTIYF. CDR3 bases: TGTGCCATCAGTGACCCTCGCGGGCAGTCTGGAAACACCATATATTTT.

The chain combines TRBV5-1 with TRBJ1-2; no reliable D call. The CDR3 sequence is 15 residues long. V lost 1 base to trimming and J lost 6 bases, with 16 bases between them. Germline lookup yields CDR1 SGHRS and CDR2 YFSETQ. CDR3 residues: CASSLRGVTRDGYTF. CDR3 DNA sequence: TGCGCCAGCAGCTTGCGTGGGGTTACGAGGGATGGCTACACCTTC.

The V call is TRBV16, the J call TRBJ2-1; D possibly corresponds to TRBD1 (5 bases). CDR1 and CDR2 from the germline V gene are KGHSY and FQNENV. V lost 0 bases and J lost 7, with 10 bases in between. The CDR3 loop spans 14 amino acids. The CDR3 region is CASSQSFQGNEQFF. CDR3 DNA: TGTGCCAGCAGCCAATCGTTCCAGGGAAATGAGCAGTTCTTC.

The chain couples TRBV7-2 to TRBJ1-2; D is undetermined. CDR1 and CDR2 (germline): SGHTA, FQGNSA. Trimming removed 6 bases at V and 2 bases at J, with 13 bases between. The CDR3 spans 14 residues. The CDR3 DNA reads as TGTGCCAGCAGTTCCTGGGCCCAAAACTATGGCTACACCTTC. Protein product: CASSSWAQNYGYTF. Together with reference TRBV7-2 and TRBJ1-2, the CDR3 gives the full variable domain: GAGVSQSPSNKVTEKGKDVELRCDPISGHTALYWYRQSLGQGLEFLIYFQGNSAPDKSGLPSDRFSAERTGGSVSTLTIQRTQQEDSAVYLCASSSWAQNYGYTFGSGTRLTVV.

CDR3 in DNA: TGTGCCAGCAGCTTGAAGGCGGTAGGCGAGCAGTTCTTC. It yields the protein CASSLKAVGEQFF. V and J are TRBV5-6 and TRBJ2-1; D not resolved. The V end lost 1 base, the J end lost 10 bases, and 12 bases lay between the germline ends. Germline CDR1 SGHDT, CDR2 YYEEEE. The CDR3 contains 13 residues.

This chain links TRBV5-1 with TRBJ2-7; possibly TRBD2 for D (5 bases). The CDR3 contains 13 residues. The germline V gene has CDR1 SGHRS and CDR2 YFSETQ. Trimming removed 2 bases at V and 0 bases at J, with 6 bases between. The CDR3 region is CASSFGLSYEQYF. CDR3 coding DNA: TGCGCCAGCAGCTTTGGACTCTCCTACGAGCAGTACTTC.

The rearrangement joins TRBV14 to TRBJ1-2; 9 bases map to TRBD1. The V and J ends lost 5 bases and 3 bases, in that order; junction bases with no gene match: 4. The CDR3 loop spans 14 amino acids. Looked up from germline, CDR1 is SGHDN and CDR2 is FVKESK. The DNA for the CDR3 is TGTGCCAGCAGCGCCTGGACAGGGGACTATGGCTACACCTTC. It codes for CASSAWTGDYGYTF.

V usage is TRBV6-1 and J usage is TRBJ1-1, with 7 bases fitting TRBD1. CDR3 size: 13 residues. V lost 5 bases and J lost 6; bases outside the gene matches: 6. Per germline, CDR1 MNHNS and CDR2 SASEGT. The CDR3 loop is CASSPRDSPEAFF. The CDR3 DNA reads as TGTGCCAGCAGTCCCCGGGACAGCCCTGAAGCTTTCTTT.

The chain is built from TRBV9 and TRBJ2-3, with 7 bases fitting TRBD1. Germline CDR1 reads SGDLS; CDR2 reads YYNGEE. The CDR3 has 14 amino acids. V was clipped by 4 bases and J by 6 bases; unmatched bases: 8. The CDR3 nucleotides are TGTGCCAGCAGCCGGCCGACAGGGCCCGATACGCAGTATTTT. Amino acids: CASSRPTGPDTQYF.

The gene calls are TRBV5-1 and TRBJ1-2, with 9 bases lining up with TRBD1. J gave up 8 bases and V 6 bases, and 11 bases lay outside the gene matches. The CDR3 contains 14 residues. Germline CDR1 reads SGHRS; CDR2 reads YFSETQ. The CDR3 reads CASTTGTGFEGYTF. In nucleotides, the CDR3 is TGCGCCAGCACGACCGGGACAGGGTTCGAGGGCTACACCTTC.

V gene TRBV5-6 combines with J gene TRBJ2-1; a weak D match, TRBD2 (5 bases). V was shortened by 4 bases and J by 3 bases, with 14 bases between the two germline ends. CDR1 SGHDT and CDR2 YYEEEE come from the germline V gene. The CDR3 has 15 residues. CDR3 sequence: CASSGVRAYYNEQFF. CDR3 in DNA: TGTGCCAGCAGCGGGGTGAGGGCCTACTACAATGAGCAGTTCTTC.

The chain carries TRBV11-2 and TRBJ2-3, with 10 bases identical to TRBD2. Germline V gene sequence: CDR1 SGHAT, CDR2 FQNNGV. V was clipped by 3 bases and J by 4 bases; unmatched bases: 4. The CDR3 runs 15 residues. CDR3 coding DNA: TGTGCCAGCAGCTTTCTCCTAGCGGGAGCAGATACGCAGTATTTT. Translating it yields CASSFLLAGADTQYF.

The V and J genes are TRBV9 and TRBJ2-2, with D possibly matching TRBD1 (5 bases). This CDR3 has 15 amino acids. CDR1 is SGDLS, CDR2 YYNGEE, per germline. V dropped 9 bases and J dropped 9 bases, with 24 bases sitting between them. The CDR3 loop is CATSPGNPWERELFF. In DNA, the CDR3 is TGTGCCACCTCACCAGGGAATCCGTGGGAACGGGAGCTGTTTTTT.

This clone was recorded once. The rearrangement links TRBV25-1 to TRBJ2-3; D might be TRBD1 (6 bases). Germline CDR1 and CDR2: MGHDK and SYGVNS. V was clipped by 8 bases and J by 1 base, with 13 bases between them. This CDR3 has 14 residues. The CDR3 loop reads CASAPRGGTDTQYF. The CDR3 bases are TGTGCCAGCGCCCCCAGGGGTGGCACAGATACGCAGTATTTT.

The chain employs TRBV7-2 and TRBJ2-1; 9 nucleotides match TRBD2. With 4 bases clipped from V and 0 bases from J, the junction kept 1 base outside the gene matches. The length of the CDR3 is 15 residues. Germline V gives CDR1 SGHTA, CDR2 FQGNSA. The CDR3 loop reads CASSWRGGSYNEQFF. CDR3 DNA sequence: TGTGCCAGCAGCTGGCGGGGGGGCTCCTACAATGAGCAGTTCTTC.

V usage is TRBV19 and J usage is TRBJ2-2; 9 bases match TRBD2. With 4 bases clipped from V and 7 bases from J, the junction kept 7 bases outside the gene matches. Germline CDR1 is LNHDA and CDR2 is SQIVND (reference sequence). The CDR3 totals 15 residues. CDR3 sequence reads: CASSTIAGAGGELFF. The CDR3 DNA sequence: TGTGCCAGTAGTACTATAGCGGGAGCGGGCGGGGAGCTGTTTTTT.

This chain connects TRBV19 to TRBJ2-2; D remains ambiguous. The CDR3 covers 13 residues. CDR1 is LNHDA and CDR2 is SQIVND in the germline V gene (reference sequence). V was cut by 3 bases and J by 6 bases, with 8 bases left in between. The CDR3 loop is CASSILGSGELFF. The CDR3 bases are TGTGCCAGTAGTATCTTGGGCTCCGGGGAGCTGTTTTTT.

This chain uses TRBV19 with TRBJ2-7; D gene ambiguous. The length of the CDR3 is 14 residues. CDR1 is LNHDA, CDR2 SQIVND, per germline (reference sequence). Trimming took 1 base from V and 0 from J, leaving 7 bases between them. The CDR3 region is CASSIGEFSYEQYF. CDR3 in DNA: TGTGCCAGTAGTATAGGCGAGTTCTCCTACGAGCAGTACTTC.

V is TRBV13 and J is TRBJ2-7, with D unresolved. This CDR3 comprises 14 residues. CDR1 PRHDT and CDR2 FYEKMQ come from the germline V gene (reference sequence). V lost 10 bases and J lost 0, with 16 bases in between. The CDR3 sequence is CATQRSGSSYEQYF. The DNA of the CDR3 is TGTGCCACCCAGCGTAGTGGTAGCTCCTACGAGCAGTACTTC.

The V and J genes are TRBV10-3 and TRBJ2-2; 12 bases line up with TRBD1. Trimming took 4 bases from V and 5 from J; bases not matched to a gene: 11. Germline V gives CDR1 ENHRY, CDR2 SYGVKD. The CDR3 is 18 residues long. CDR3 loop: CAISVSPGQGAETGELFF. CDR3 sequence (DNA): TGTGCCATCAGTGTGAGTCCGGGACAGGGGGCAGAGACCGGGGAGCTGTTTTTT.